This record concerns one TCR beta chain sequence. This CDR3 is also generated by other DNA sequences in the sample. Assay: immunoSEQ multiplex PCR; the TCRdb copy retains only in-frame clones and omits some. The table shows approximately 940,000 clones, with around three quarters occurring only once. These data belong to a study of shared clonotypes between healthy human individuals. Material for sequencing was memory CD4+ T cells sorted from blood. Described subset: CD45RA-negative fraction. This TCR derives from a young man in good health.

The chain's CDR3 is CASSQGSSGNTIYF. CDR3 DNA: TGCGCCAGCAGTCAAGGGAGCTCTGGAAACACCATATATTTT. The rearrangement uses TRBV5-1 and TRBJ1-3, with D uncertain. There are 14 residues in the CDR3. V was cut by 5 bases and J by 0 bases, with 9 bases left in between. Germline CDR1 reads SGHRS; CDR2 reads YFSETQ.